The next 30 T cell receptor beta chains were all read from a single sample in a study of radiotherapy plus CTLA-4 blockade in lung cancer. Profiling relied on immunoSEQ multiplex PCR, and the TCRdb table lists in-frame clones only, not all of them. Of around 82,000 clones listed, around 80% were seen once; the top ten hold approximately 0.8%. The sequencing here drew on peripheral blood, taken from a patient treated with radiotherapy plus ipilimumab. The source is a human donor with non-small cell lung cancer who had stable disease on radiotherapy plus ipilimumab.

CDR3 sequence: CATSRTSQETQYF. CDR3 nucleotides: TGTGCCACCAGCCGGACAAGTCAAGAGACCCAGTACTTC. The chain couples TRBV15 to TRBJ2-5, with a possible D match to TRBD1 (5 bases). Germline V gene sequence: CDR1 LNHNV, CDR2 YYDKDF (reference sequence). The CDR3 contains 13 residues. Between the trimmed V and J ends, which lost 5 bases and 2 bases, there was a span of 9 bases.

V usage is TRBV11-2 and J usage is TRBJ1-2, with 7 bases lining up with TRBD1. CDR1 and CDR2 from the germline V gene are SGHAT and FQNNGV. The CDR3 is 13 amino acids. With V trimmed by 5 bases and J by 4 bases, 4 bases remained unmatched. The CDR3 DNA follows: TGTGCCAGCAGCGGCAGGACAGGCTATGGCTACACCTTC. Protein: CASSGRTGYGYTF.

The genes are TRBV5-1 and TRBJ1-4; 8 bases are a match to TRBD1. Germline CDR1 reads SGHRS; CDR2 reads YFSETQ. The CDR3 is made up of 16 amino acids. Germline trimming cut 4 bases from V and 6 bases from J; bases unmatched to any gene: 11. The CDR3 loop is CASSPGRAGGDEKLFF. The CDR3, as DNA: TGCGCCAGCAGCCCGGGGAGGGCAGGGGGCGATGAAAAACTGTTTTTT.

The V gene is TRBV27, the J gene TRBJ1-3; 12 bases are shared with TRBD1. The ends lost 6 bases at V and 4 bases at J; junction bases unmatched: 1. The CDR3 runs 14 residues. CDR1 is MNHEY, CDR2 SMNVEV, per germline (reference sequence). The CDR3 here is CASRGQGAGNTIYF. CDR3 DNA: TGTGCCAGCAGGGGACAGGGGGCAGGAAACACCATATATTTT.

This chain uses TRBV6-6 with TRBJ1-5; no clear D gene. This CDR3 contains 12 residues. Trimming took 5 bases from V and 0 from J, leaving 2 bases between them. Germline loops: CDR1 MNHNY, CDR2 SVGAGI (reference sequence). The CDR3 region has the DNA TGTGCCAGCAGTCGTAGCAATCAGCCCCAGCATTTT. It codes for CASSRSNQPQHF.

The V and J genes are TRBV5-8 and TRBJ1-4, with D possibly being TRBD1 (6 bases). The CDR3 totals 14 residues. Germline V gene lookup returns CDR1 SGHTS and CDR2 YDEGEE. Trimming left V 1 base short and J 6 bases short, with 10 bases between. In nucleotides, the CDR3 is TGTGCCAGCAGCTTGTGGGGGGCGGATGAAAAACTGTTTTTT. Its protein is CASSLWGADEKLFF. Combining the CDR3 with reference TRBV5-8 and TRBJ1-4 gives the whole variable domain EAGVTQSPTHLIKTRGQQATLRCSPISGHTSVYWYQQALGLGLQFLLWYDEGEERNRGNFPPRFSGRQFPNYSSELNVNALELEDSALYLCASSLWGADEKLFFGSGTQLSVL.

J is TRBJ2-5 and V is TRBV19, with TRBD2 identical over 7 bases. The junction had 10 bases not matched to a gene; V was cut back by 7 bases and J by 5 bases. Looked up from germline, CDR1 is LNHDA and CDR2 is SQIVND (reference sequence). The CDR3 runs to 14 residues. The CDR3 nucleotides are TGTGCCAGTACGGGAGGCGGGAGTGAGGAGACCCAGTACTTC. Encoded protein: CASTGGGSEETQYF.

The V gene is TRBV7-9, the J gene TRBJ1-4, with a possible D match to TRBD1 (6 bases). The V end was cut by 6 bases, the J end by 5 bases, with 10 bases between. The CDR3 runs 13 residues. Germline V gene lookup returns CDR1 SEHNR and CDR2 FQNEAQ (reference sequence). In DNA, the CDR3 is TGTGCCAGCAGGGGCAGGGGCAATGAAAAACTGTTTTTT. The encoded protein is CASRGRGNEKLFF.

This clone was detected only once. CDR3 amino acids: CASRGEGYYGYTF. The CDR3, as DNA: TGTGCCAGCAGGGGAGAGGGTTACTATGGCTACACCTTC. The V and J genes are TRBV27 and TRBJ1-2; unclear D gene. Per the germline V gene, CDR1 is MNHEY and CDR2 is SMNVEV (reference sequence). The V and J ends lost 6 bases and 3 bases respectively, with 11 bases between them. The CDR3 is made up of 13 amino acids.

This clone was seen a single time. J is TRBJ1-4 and V is TRBV28, with 7 bases identical to TRBD1. With 7 bases clipped from V and 0 bases from J, the junction kept 5 bases outside the gene matches. The CDR3 consists of 15 residues. Germline lookup yields CDR1 MDHEN and CDR2 SYDVKM. The CDR3 DNA sequence: TGTGCCAGCAAGGGACAGTCTGCAACTAATGAAAAACTGTTTTTT. Amino acids: CASKGQSATNEKLFF.

This chain joins TRBV30 and TRBJ2-3, with 7 bases fitting TRBD2. CDR3 length equals 14 residues. CDR1 and CDR2 from the germline V gene are GTSNPN and SVGIG (reference sequence). V lost 5 bases to trimming and J lost 5 bases; unmatched junction nucleotides: 10. CDR3 protein: CAWGDSGRLDTQYF. The CDR3 DNA reads as TGTGCCTGGGGGGACTCCGGGAGGTTAGATACGCAGTATTTT.

With respect to this clone: One junction end disagrees with the germline gene, perhaps due to a read error. The V and J genes are TRBV5-1 and TRBJ2-5, with 8 positions matching TRBD1. CDR1 and CDR2 from the germline V gene are SGHRS and YFSETQ. The CDR3 is 15 amino acids. CDR3 amino acids: CASTLTGEVRETQYF. The CDR3 DNA reads TGCGCCAGCACCTTGACAGGGGAGGTGAGGGAGACCCAGTACTTC.

The rearrangement uses TRBV19 and TRBJ1-2, with a possible D match to TRBD1 (6 bases). CDR3 length: 14 residues. The germline gives CDR1 LNHDA, CDR2 SQIVND (reference sequence). Trimming shortened V by 3 bases and J by 7 bases, and 15 bases separated the two germline ends. DNA for the CDR3: TGTGCCAGTAGTATGGTGAGGGGGAGAGTTGGCTACACCTTC. This gives the protein CASSMVRGRVGYTF. Looking up the rest from reference TRBV19 and TRBJ1-2 gives the full variable domain: DGGITQSPKYLFRKEGQNVTLSCEQNLNHDAMYWYRQDPGQGLRLIYYSQIVNDFQKGDIAEGYSVSREKKESFPLTVTSAQKNPTAFYLCASSMVRGRVGYTFGSGTRLTVV.

The chain employs TRBV10-3 and TRBJ1-6; D might be TRBD1 (5 bases). The CDR3 covers 14 residues. Germline CDR1 is ENHRY and CDR2 is SYGVKD. V was cut by 3 bases and J by 9 bases, with 12 bases left in between. Here the CDR3 reads CAISEGKGRSPLHF. CDR3 DNA sequence: TGTGCCATCAGTGAAGGGAAGGGACGTTCACCCCTCCACTTT.

CDR3 coding DNA: TGTGCCAGCAGTGAGGGCTGGGAAAATGAAAAACTGTTTTTT. Encoded protein: CASSEGWENEKLFF. This chain uses TRBV2 with TRBJ1-4; no reliable D call. Trimming took off 3 bases at V and 5 bases at J, with 10 bases between the two ends. Germline V gene sequence: CDR1 SNHLY, CDR2 FYNNEI. The CDR3 contains 14 residues.

The chain is built from TRBV5-6 and TRBJ1-1; perhaps TRBD1 as D (5 bases). Trimming cost V 5 bases and J 5 bases, with 22 bases left between them. CDR1 is SGHDT, CDR2 YYEEEE, per germline. The CDR3 is made up of 16 amino acids. CDR3: CASSLDLGELRTEAFF. The CDR3 DNA reads as TGTGCCAGCAGTCTCGACCTAGGGGAACTAAGGACTGAAGCTTTCTTT.

The chain recombines TRBV28 with TRBJ2-7, with TRBD1 matching over 7 bases. CDR1 is MDHEN, CDR2 SYDVKM, per germline. After removal of 6 bases from V and 3 bases from J, the junction contained 8 bases not matched to a gene. This CDR3 spans 14 amino acids. DNA for the CDR3: TGTGCCAGCAGCAGAACAGGGGCCCACTACGAGCAGTACTTC. The encoded protein is CASSRTGAHYEQYF.

The rearrangement uses TRBV5-4 and TRBJ2-3; D remains ambiguous. The CDR3 sequence is 15 residues long. The V and J ends lost 0 bases and 6 bases respectively, with 14 bases between them. CDR1 SGHNT and CDR2 YYREEE come from the germline V gene (reference sequence). CDR3 in DNA: TGTGCCAGCAGCTTGGCGAAGCGCCTCGGCGATACGCAGTATTTT. Translation: CASSLAKRLGDTQYF.

The chain uses TRBV6-4 and TRBJ2-1; D remains unclear. CDR1 and CDR2 from the germline V gene are MRHNA and SNTAGT. There are 13 residues in the CDR3. V lost 5 bases, J lost 5 bases, and 10 bases lay in between. Written as DNA, the CDR3 is TGTGCCAGCAGTCTAGGACCTCACAATGAGCAGTTCTTC. This gives the protein CASSLGPHNEQFF.

This clone came up once. V usage is TRBV2 and J usage is TRBJ2-5, with D possibly matching TRBD2 (7 bases). The CDR3 extends over 15 amino acids. CDR1 is SNHLY and CDR2 is FYNNEI in the germline V gene. V lost 2 bases to trimming and J lost 2 bases, with 12 bases between them. The CDR3 spells CASSEWGGAQETQYF. CDR3 in DNA: TGTGCCAGCAGTGAATGGGGGGGGGCGCAAGAGACCCAGTACTTC.

V gene TRBV15 combines with J gene TRBJ2-7; 8 bases agree with TRBD2. Germline values: CDR1 LNHNV, CDR2 YYDKDF (reference sequence). J was trimmed by 0 bases and V by 0 bases; bases with no gene match: 1. This CDR3 is 15 amino acids long. The CDR3: CATSRDGTSSYEQYF. DNA of the CDR3: TGTGCCACCAGCAGAGATGGGACTAGCTCCTACGAGCAGTACTTC.

This sequence joins TRBV27 and TRBJ2-3; TRBD2 agrees at 8 bases. J lost 3 bases, V lost 3 bases, and 8 bases had no gene match. Per germline, CDR1 MNHEY and CDR2 SMNVEV (reference sequence). The CDR3 spans 16 residues. CDR3 bases: TGTGCCAGCAGTTTTTGGAGCGGGAGATCGACAGATACGCAGTATTTT. This codes for CASSFWSGRSTDTQYF.

V is TRBV9 and J is TRBJ2-5; 15 positions agree with TRBD2. J gave up 1 base and V 4 bases, and 5 bases lay outside the gene matches. The germline CDR1 and CDR2 sequences are SGDLS and YYNGEE. The CDR3 is 17 residues long. The CDR3 protein is CASSPRTSGRAQETQYF. DNA of the CDR3: TGTGCCAGCAGCCCACGGACTAGCGGGAGGGCCCAAGAGACCCAGTACTTC. Filled out from reference TRBV9 and TRBJ2-5, the complete variable domain reads DSGVTQTPKHLITATGQRVTLRCSPRSGDLSVYWYQQSLDQGLQFLIQYYNGEERAKGNILERFSAQQFPDLHSELNLSSLELGDSALYFCASSPRTSGRAQETQYFGPGTRLLVL.

This clone showed up just once. This chain joins TRBV7-6 and TRBJ2-2, with 14 bases aligning to TRBD2. The CDR3 totals 17 residues. Losses at the gene ends were 5 bases for V and 2 bases for J; bases not matched to a gene: 4. Germline lookup yields CDR1 SGHVS and CDR2 FNYEAQ. Written as DNA, the CDR3 is TGTGCCAGCAGCCCAGGACTAGCGGGGGGAAACACCGGGGAGCTGTTTTTT. It yields the protein CASSPGLAGGNTGELFF. Looking up the rest from reference TRBV7-6 and TRBJ2-2 gives the full variable domain: GAGVSQSPRYKVTKRGQDVALRCDPISGHVSLYWYRQALGQGPEFLTYFNYEAQQDKSGLPNDRFSAERPEGSISTLTIQRTEQRDSAMYRCASSPGLAGGNTGELFFGEGSRLTVL.

V gene TRBV19 combines with J gene TRBJ2-1; D gene ambiguous. Trimming took 3 bases from V and 7 from J, leaving 16 bases between them. This CDR3 is 15 amino acids long. Germline V gene sequence: CDR1 LNHDA, CDR2 SQIVND (reference sequence). CDR3 residues: CASSMKGRISNEQFF. The DNA for the CDR3 is TGTGCCAGTAGTATGAAGGGCCGAATTTCAAATGAGCAGTTCTTC.

The J gene is TRBJ2-5, the V gene TRBV21-1; the D call of TRBD2 is as the table states it, not checked on the DNA. TRBV21-1 represents a pseudogene. The CDR3 is 12 residues long. The DNA for the CDR3 is TGTGCCAGCAGAACTAGGCAAGAGACCCAGTACTTC. It translates to CASRTRQETQYF.

In this sample, this clone turned up once. V usage is TRBV30 and J usage is TRBJ1-5; TRBD1 agrees at 10 bases. Germline assignment: CDR1 GTSNPN and CDR2 SVGIG (reference sequence). Trimming cost V 8 bases and J 2 bases; bases outside gene matches: 3. The CDR3 runs 13 residues. CDR3 in DNA: TGTGCCGGAGGGACAGGGGGCAATCAGCCCCAGCATTTT. It is translated as CAGGTGGNQPQHF.

This chain connects TRBV28 to TRBJ2-5; perhaps D is TRBD1 or TRBD2 (5 bases each). Trimming removed 2 bases from V and 4 bases from J, with 8 bases in between. The CDR3 runs to 13 residues. Germline V gives CDR1 MDHEN, CDR2 SYDVKM. The CDR3 DNA reads TGTGCCAGCAGTTTAGTCGGGACAGAGACCCAGTACTTC. It translates to CASSLVGTETQYF.

This clone has just one count. This chain links TRBV5-1 with TRBJ2-7, with D perhaps matching TRBD2 (5 bases). The CDR3 totals 13 residues. V was cut by 0 bases and J by 7 bases, with 11 bases left in between. Germline CDR1 is SGHRS and CDR2 is YFSETQ. The CDR3 here is CASSLAPPGEQYF. The CDR3 bases are TGCGCCAGCAGCTTGGCCCCCCCGGGGGAGCAGTACTTC.

CDR3 sequence (DNA): TGCGCCAGCAGCGAACAGCTCATGAACACTGAAGCTTTCTTT. Translated, it gives CASSEQLMNTEAFF. This sequence joins TRBV5-1 and TRBJ1-1, with D uncertain. Per germline, CDR1 SGHRS and CDR2 YFSETQ. The V end lost 4 bases, the J end lost 0 bases, and 10 bases lay between the germline ends. The CDR3 loop spans 14 amino acids.